The 4 T cell receptor beta chains presented below share a single source sample, sequenced in a study of regulatory T cells in long-lasting Graves disease. Documented time point: persistent/refractory GD, antithyroid drugs over 5 years with positive TRAb. From RNA extracted from PBMCs, the TCR library was made. Combining iRepertoire HTBI primers with Arm-PCR of CDR3 regions, the authors built TCR beta libraries. Each CDR3 protein is one row after TCRdb ran MiXCR on the multiplex PCR reads. The table records about 430,000 distinct CDR3 sequences, around 23% of them present only once. Sequences were derived from peripheral blood mononuclear cells (PBMCs), sampled when the disease was refractory, from a patient treated with antithyroid drugs. The receptors here all came from a female donor with Graves disease.

On this clonotype itself: With a much larger clone just one base away, this may be a read error. The V gene is TRBV2, the J gene TRBJ2-7; 10 bases map to TRBD1. CDR1 and CDR2 (germline): SNHLY, FYNNEI. The CDR3 spans 12 residues. The CDR3 loop reads CASLTGGDERYF. DNA of the CDR3: TGTGCCAGCCTGACAGGGGGCGACGAGCGGTACTTC.

This clonotype turned up a few times. The chain couples TRBV27 to TRBJ1-1; 9 bases match TRBD1. V trimming: 5 bases; J trimming: 5 bases; junction bases outside the gene matches: 9. This CDR3 is built from 15 residues. Germline-derived CDR1 and CDR2 are MNHEY and SMNVEV (reference sequence). CDR3 protein: CASSDAGQGWTEAFF. CDR3 in DNA: TGTGCCAGCAGTGACGCGGGACAGGGCTGGACTGAAGCTTTCTTT.

This clonotype was recorded many times. This rearrangement joins TRBV20-1 to TRBJ1-4, with 7 bases lining up with TRBD1. V lost 5 bases, J lost 6 bases, and 6 bases stayed unmatched. This CDR3 has 13 amino acids. CDR1 and CDR2 (germline): DFQATT, SNEGSKA (reference sequence). CDR3 in amino acids: CSAPTGYYEKLFF. The CDR3 DNA is TGCAGTGCTCCGACAGGGTACTATGAAAAACTGTTTTTT.

This clonotype was observed a few times. V and J are TRBV29-1 and TRBJ2-3; D is unresolved. The germline gives CDR1 SQVTM, CDR2 ANQGSEA. V dropped 4 bases and J dropped 0 bases, with 11 bases sitting between them. This CDR3 is built from 14 residues. The CDR3 region has the DNA TGCAGCGTTGCTGGCGACACTAGCACAGATACGCAGTATTTT. Residues: CSVAGDTSTDTQYF.